Each of the 3 T cell receptor beta chains below was sequenced from the same sample in a study of cytomegalovirus exposure and HLA in healthy donors. The PCR made use of 60 Vbeta and 13 Jbeta primers. Measured with immunoSEQ multiplex PCR; TCRdb has only the in-frame clones, and not every one. The sample carries roughly 80,000 clones, 75% to 85% recorded once. The specimen sequenced was PBMCs. The receptor source for this set is a man between 40 and 49 years old in good health and CMV-seronegative.

The chain is built from TRBV5-1 and TRBJ2-7, with a possible D match to TRBD2 (6 bases). Looked up from germline, CDR1 is SGHRS and CDR2 is YFSETQ. The CDR3 runs to 13 residues. Deletions cut 7 bases from V and 2 bases from J, with 13 bases between. CDR3 protein: CASGDGGTYEQYF. CDR3 sequence (DNA): TGCGCCAGCGGCGATGGGGGGACCTACGAGCAGTACTTC.

There are a few counts of this clone. The chain links TRBV11-3 to TRBJ2-5; 16 nucleotides agree with TRBD2. With 3 bases clipped from V and 5 bases from J, the junction kept 3 bases outside the gene matches. This CDR3 has 16 residues. The V gene's germline CDR1 is SGHNT and CDR2 YENEEA. CDR3 in amino acids: CASSLGLAGGLETQYF. CDR3 sequence (DNA): TGTGCCAGCAGCTTGGGACTAGCGGGGGGGCTGGAGACCCAGTACTTC.

This clone appeared a few times. The DNA for the CDR3 is TGCGCCAGCAGCCTCGACAGGGGTGGCGAAAAACTGTTTTTT. It specifies CASSLDRGGEKLFF. The chain carries TRBV5-1 and TRBJ1-4; 8 bases map to TRBD1. Germline trimming cut 4 bases from V and 8 bases from J; bases unmatched to any gene: 7. Germline CDR1 is SGHRS and CDR2 is YFSETQ. The CDR3 covers 14 residues.